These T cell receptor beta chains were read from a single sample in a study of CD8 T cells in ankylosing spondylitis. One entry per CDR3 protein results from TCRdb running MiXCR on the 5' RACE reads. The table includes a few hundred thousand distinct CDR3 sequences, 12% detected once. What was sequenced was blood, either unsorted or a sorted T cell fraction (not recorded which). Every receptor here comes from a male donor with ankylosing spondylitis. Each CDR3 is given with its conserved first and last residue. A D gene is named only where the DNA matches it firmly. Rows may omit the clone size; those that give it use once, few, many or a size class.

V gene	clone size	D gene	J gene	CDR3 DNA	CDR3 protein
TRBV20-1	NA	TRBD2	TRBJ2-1	TGCAGTGCTAGTGCCAGCGGGAGGTACAATGAGCAGTTCTTC	CSASASGRYNEQFF
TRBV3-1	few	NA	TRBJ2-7	TGTGCCAGCAGCCCTTCAGGGGTCGACGAGCAGTACTTC	CASSPSGVDEQYF
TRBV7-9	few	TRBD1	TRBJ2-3	TGTGCCAGCAGCAAAACAGGGGCCCTCTTTGGAGATACGCAGTATTTT	CASSKTGALFGDTQYF
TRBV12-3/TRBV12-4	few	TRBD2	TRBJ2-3	TGTGCCAGCAGCCCCTTTTACGGGAGGGCCACAGATACGCAGTATTTT	CASSPFYGRATDTQYF
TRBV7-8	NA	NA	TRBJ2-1	TGTGCCAGCAGCCCGACGCCCGGGACAACCTATGAGCAGTTCTTC	CASSPTPGTTYEQFF
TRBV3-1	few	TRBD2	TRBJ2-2	TGTGCCAGCAGCCAAGAGCAACTAGCGGGAGCCGGGGAGCTGTTTTTT	CASSQEQLAGAGELFF
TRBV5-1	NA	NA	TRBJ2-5	TGCGCCAGCAGGTCAGGATCCCAAGAGACCCAGTACTTC	CASRSGSQETQYF
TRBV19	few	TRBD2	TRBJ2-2	TGTGCCAGTAAGCAGGCGGGAGCGGGCACCGGGGAGCTGTTTTTT	CASKQAGAGTGELFF
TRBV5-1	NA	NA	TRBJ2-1	TGCGCCAGCATGGACTCGGGGTTTGCTGAGCAGTTCTTC	CASMDSGFAEQFF
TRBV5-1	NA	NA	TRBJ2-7	TGCGCCAGCAGCTTGGAGGTCGCCCGGGGCTACGAGCAGTACTTC	CASSLEVARGYEQYF